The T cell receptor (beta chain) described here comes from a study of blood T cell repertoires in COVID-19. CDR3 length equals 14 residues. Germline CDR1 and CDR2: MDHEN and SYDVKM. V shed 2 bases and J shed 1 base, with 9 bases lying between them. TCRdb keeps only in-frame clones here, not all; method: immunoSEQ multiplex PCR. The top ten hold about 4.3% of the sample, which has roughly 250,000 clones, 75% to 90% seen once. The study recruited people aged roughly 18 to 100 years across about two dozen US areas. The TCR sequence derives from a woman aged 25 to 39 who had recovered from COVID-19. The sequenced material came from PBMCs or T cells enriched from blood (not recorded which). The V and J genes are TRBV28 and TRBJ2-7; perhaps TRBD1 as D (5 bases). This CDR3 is CASSLGYRSYEQYF. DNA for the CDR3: TGTGCCAGCAGTTTAGGTTACAGGTCCTACGAGCAGTACTTC.